These T cell receptor beta chains were read from a single sample in a study of early T cells in non-severe SARS-CoV-2 infection. MiXCR was run by TCRdb on the 5' RACE reads, yielding one entry per CDR3 protein. This table holds about 87,000 distinct CDR3 sequences, 12% to 15% found once. Material for sequencing was whole blood. Source of these receptors: an adult who was a healthcare worker with PCR-confirmed SARS-CoV-2 infection or an uninfected control (not recorded which). Both conserved end residues are part of each CDR3. The D gene is left open where the match is weak. Size values are once, few and many counts, or a class for expanded clones, and some rows have none.

>TRBJ1-1|TRBV6-5|NA|few
TGTGCCAGCAGTTACTCACCCCGCACTGAAGCTTTCTTT
CASSYSPRTEAFF
>TRBJ1-5|TRBV6-5|TRBD1|NA
TGTGCCAGCAGTTACTGGACAGGGGGTCAGCCCCAGCATTTT
CASSYWTGGQPQHF
>TRBJ1-4|TRBV5-1|TRBD1|NA
TGCGCCAGCAGCTTTCAGGGGGCCGAGGAAAAACTGTTTTTT
CASSFQGAEEKLFF
>TRBJ2-3|TRBV3-1|NA|NA
TGTGCCAGCAGCCAAGAGGGGACGCCTAGCACAGATACGCAGTATTTT
CASSQEGTPSTDTQYF
>TRBJ2-3|TRBV7-7|NA|few
TGTGCTAGCAGCCTGAATAATCTTGGGGCGAGAACGCAGTATTTT
CASSLNNLGARTQYF
>TRBJ2-3|TRBV28|TRBD1|NA
TGTGCCAGCAGCCAAACAGGGGGCGCAGATACGCAGTATTTT
CASSQTGGADTQYF
>TRBJ2-3|TRBV2|NA|NA
TGTGCCAGCAGTGACAGGGGAATTGTAGATACGCAGTATTTT
CASSDRGIVDTQYF
>TRBJ2-5|TRBV7-3|NA|many
TGTGCCAGCAGCCTAAGTGCTCCTGAACCCCAAGAGACCCAGTACTTC
CASSLSAPEPQETQYF
>TRBJ2-3|TRBV6-5|NA|NA
TGTGCCAGCAGTTACCGGGGGACAGATACGCAGTATTTT
CASSYRGTDTQYF
>TRBJ2-7|TRBV10-3|TRBD1|few
TGTGCCATGGGACAGGGAGCCTACGAGCAGTACTTC
CAMGQGAYEQYF
>TRBJ2-7|TRBV6-2/TRBV6-3|NA|NA
TGTGCCAGCAGGACAGGAGGAAAGGAGCAGTACTTC
CASRTGGKEQYF
>TRBJ2-5|TRBV27|NA|many
TGTGCCAGCAGTCCCCAAAGGGGCGGAGAGACCCAGTACTTC
CASSPQRGGETQYF
>TRBJ2-7|TRBV28|TRBD2|few
TGTGCCAGCAGTTTACGTACTAGCGGGGGGCACAACGAGCAGTACTTC
CASSLRTSGGHNEQYF
>TRBJ2-3|TRBV10-3|NA|NA
TGTGCCATACCGGGACACACGGATACGCAGTATTTT
CAIPGHTDTQYF
>TRBJ1-2|TRBV24-1|NA|few
TGTGCCACCAGCCAGCAGAATGATGGCTACACCTTC
CATSQQNDGYTF
>TRBJ2-1|TRBV7-2|NA|few
TGTGCCAGCAGCCCGCGGTGGGGGGCCGGGAATGAGCAGTTCTTC
CASSPRWGAGNEQFF
>TRBJ1-1|TRBV6-6|NA|many
TGTGCCAGCAGTTACTCTGCGGGACAAAAGTTTCACACTGAAGCTTTCTTT
CASSYSAGQKFHTEAFF
>TRBJ2-2|TRBV24-1|NA|many
TGTGCCACCAGTGGGTACGGGACGGCGAACACCGGGGAGCTGTTTTTT
CATSGYGTANTGELFF
>TRBJ2-7|TRBV7-9|NA|many
TGTGCCAGCAGCTTAAGAGAGTTCTCCTACGAGCAGTACTTC
CASSLREFSYEQYF
>TRBJ2-2|TRBV7-3|TRBD1|NA
TGTGCCAGCAGCTTACAGACAGGGGCCTTTAACACCGGGGAGCTGTTTTTT
CASSLQTGAFNTGELFF
>TRBJ2-1|TRBV6-5|TRBD1|NA
TGTGCCAGCAGTTACGGCGCCGGGACAGGAGGCAATGAGCAGTTCTTC
CASSYGAGTGGNEQFF
>TRBJ1-4|TRBV27|NA|NA
TGTGCCAGCAGTTTATCGGGGGATAGATTAACTAATGAAAAACTGTTTTTT
CASSLSGDRLTNEKLFF
>TRBJ1-5|TRBV5-6|NA|many
TGTGCCAGCAGCTTGGGGGCGGGATATAGCAATCAGCCCCAGCATTTT
CASSLGAGYSNQPQHF
>TRBJ2-5|TRBV5-1|TRBD2|NA
TGCGCCAGCAGCTTGGGCGGGACTAGAGAGACCCAGTACTTC
CASSLGGTRETQYF
>TRBJ2-3|TRBV18|NA|NA
TGTGCCAGCTCACCCCGTCTTAGCACAGATACGCAGTATTTT
CASSPRLSTDTQYF
>TRBJ2-7|TRBV18|NA|few
TGTGCCAGCTCACCCCAGGGGTGGTACGAGCAGTACTTC
CASSPQGWYEQYF
>TRBJ1-1|TRBV18|NA|few
TGTGCCAGCTCACCAGGACTGGGGAGACCGAATGAAGCTTTCTTT
CASSPGLGRPNEAFF
>TRBJ2-7|TRBV29-1|NA|few
TGCAGCGTTCGGCACACAGCCTACGAGCAGTACTTC
CSVRHTAYEQYF
>TRBJ2-6|TRBV7-9|NA|many
TGTGCCAGCAGTCCGACAGGCACTGGGGCCAACGTCCTGACTTTC
CASSPTGTGANVLTF
>TRBJ2-7|TRBV28|NA|many
TGTGCCAGCAGTTCCGGGATGAACGAGCAGTACTTC
CASSSGMNEQYF
>TRBJ1-2|TRBV7-2|NA|few
TGTGCCAGCAGCTTAGGGGGAGCTAACTATGGCTACACCTTC
CASSLGGANYGYTF
>TRBJ2-7|TRBV11-2|NA|NA
TGTGCCAGCACCTCACAGGGCTACGAGCAGTACTTC
CASTSQGYEQYF
>TRBJ2-7|TRBV20-1|NA|NA
TGCAGTGCTAGGACGGGGGCATACGAGCAGTACTTC
CSARTGAYEQYF
>TRBJ1-5|TRBV9|NA|few
TGTGCCAGCCAGAGGGGTAGCAATCAGCCCCAGCATTTT
CASQRGSNQPQHF
>TRBJ1-3|TRBV6-6|NA|NA
TGTGCCAGCCGTCGAGAAGACTCTGGAAACACCATATATTTT
CASRREDSGNTIYF
>TRBJ1-1|TRBV2|TRBD1|few
TGTGCCAGCAGTGGGGACAGGGGCCTGAACACTGAAGCTTTCTTT
CASSGDRGLNTEAFF
>TRBJ1-6|TRBV28|NA|NA
TGTGCCAGCACTCCCCGGGGTAATTCACCCCTCCACTTT
CASTPRGNSPLHF
>TRBJ1-1|TRBV18|NA|NA
TGTGCCAGCTCACCAAAAGTACAGCCGAACACTGAAGCTTTCTTT
CASSPKVQPNTEAFF
>TRBJ2-3|TRBV6-5|NA|NA
TGTGCCAGCAGTCCCAGATACACAGATACGCAGTATTTT
CASSPRYTDTQYF
>TRBJ1-2|TRBV5-6|TRBD1|few
TGTGCCAGCACCTTTTCGACAGGGGTAAACTATGGCTACACCTTC
CASTFSTGVNYGYTF
>TRBJ2-3|TRBV7-9|NA|few
TGTGCCAGCAGCCCAGATCTTGGCGGGGGCCTTAGCACAGATACGCAGTATTTT
CASSPDLGGGLSTDTQYF
>TRBJ2-2|TRBV5-4|NA|NA
TGTGCCAGCAGCACCCCAAGCCCCACCACCGGGGAGCTGTTTTTT
CASSTPSPTTGELFF
>TRBJ2-5|TRBV3-1|NA|many
TGTGCCAGCAGCCATCCAGACCTCAGGAGAACCCAGTACTTC
CASSHPDLRRTQYF
>TRBJ1-2|TRBV2|NA|NA
TGTGCCAGCAGTGGGGGGTCAGGGAGATATGGCTACACCTTC
CASSGGSGRYGYTF
>TRBJ2-3|TRBV2|NA|NA
TGTGCCAGCAGTGAAGCCCTTTGGGGAGATACGCAGTATTTT
CASSEALWGDTQYF
>TRBJ1-1|TRBV7-2|NA|few
TGTGCCAGCAGCTCAGACGGGGTACAAGCTTTCTTT
CASSSDGVQAFF
>TRBJ1-1|TRBV20-1|NA|many
TGCAGTGCTAGGGTTACTAGGACAGACACTGAAGCTTTCTTT
CSARVTRTDTEAFF
>TRBJ2-3|TRBV19|NA|few
TGTGCCAGTAGTATAGATCTATCGGATACGCAGTATTTT
CASSIDLSDTQYF
>TRBJ1-1|TRBV11-2|NA|NA
TGTGCCAGCAGCTTGGCGTTTTCGAGGGTGACTGAAGCTTTCTTT
CASSLAFSRVTEAFF
>TRBJ1-2|TRBV18|TRBD1|few
TGTGCCAGCTTCCGGACAGGGGGAGACTATGGCTACACCTTC
CASFRTGGDYGYTF
>TRBJ1-4|TRBV3-1|TRBD1|few
TGTGCCAGCAAATCCTACAGGGGGGCAACTAATGAAAAACTGTTTTTT
CASKSYRGATNEKLFF
>TRBJ1-2|TRBV19|NA|many
TGTGCCAGTAGTCAGGGTTGGAACTATGGCTACACCTTC
CASSQGWNYGYTF
>TRBJ1-1|TRBV29-1|NA|few
TGCAGCGTTAAGAACACTGAAGCTTTCTTT
CSVKNTEAFF